This T cell receptor (beta chain) was captured by sequencing in a study of T cell responses to AZD1222 COVID-19 vaccine. As for the study in general: Researchers grouped second doses given at about 4 or about 12 weeks into one pool. Study conclusions and caveats: After two AZD1222 doses, spike-specific TCR breadth and depth rose versus day 0. Just 5 to 7 AZD1222 recipients were seropositive at baseline. Distributed over spike, vaccine-associated CD4 TCRs predominated at 160-218 and 743-854.

Sequenced by immunoSEQ multiplex PCR; TCRdb stores in-frame clones only, minus some. The data contain about 21,000 clones, roughly 82% of them singletons. The V end was cut by 6 bases, the J end by 0 bases, with 19 bases between. The CDR3 covers 16 residues. The V gene's germline CDR1 is SQVTM and CDR2 ANQGSEA. Concerning this clone itself: Its antigen is as yet unknown.

The sequence was collected from an adult in good health. The specimen comprised peripheral blood, sampled on day 0 of AZD1222 vaccination. This chain uses TRBV29-1 with TRBJ2-3, with a possible D match to TRBD1 (5 bases). The CDR3 region has the DNA TGCAGCGTCCCCCCCGGGTGGGCAGGGAGCACAGATACGCAGTATTTT. Its translation is CSVPPGWAGSTDTQYF.